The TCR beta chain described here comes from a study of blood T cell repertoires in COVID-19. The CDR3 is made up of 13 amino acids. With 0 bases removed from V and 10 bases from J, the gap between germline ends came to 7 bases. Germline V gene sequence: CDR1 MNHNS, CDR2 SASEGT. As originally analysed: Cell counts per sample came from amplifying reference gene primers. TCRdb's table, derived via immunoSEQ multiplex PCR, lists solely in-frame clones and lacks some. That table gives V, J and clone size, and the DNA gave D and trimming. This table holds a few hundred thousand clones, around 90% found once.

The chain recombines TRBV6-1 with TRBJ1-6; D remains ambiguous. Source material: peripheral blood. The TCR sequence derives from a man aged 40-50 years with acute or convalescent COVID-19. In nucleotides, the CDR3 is TGTGCCAGCAGTGAAGCGCTTCGGTCACCCCTCCACTTT. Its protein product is CASSEALRSPLHF.